These 20 T cell receptor beta chains were sequenced from one sample in a study of shared clonotypes between healthy human individuals. Measured with immunoSEQ multiplex PCR; TCRdb has only the in-frame clones, and not every one. The sample has about half a million clones; roughly 78% are singletons. Sequencing input: PBMCs. These receptors originate from a woman between 40 and 50 years old in good health. Some clones in this sample may be carry-over from other donors' samples.

The rearrangement links TRBV15 to TRBJ2-7; D may correspond to TRBD1 or TRBD2 (6 bases each). V gave up 0 bases and J gave up 4 bases, with 13 bases separating them. The CDR3 sequence is 15 residues long. Germline V gives CDR1 LNHNV, CDR2 YYDKDF (reference sequence). The CDR3 region has the DNA TGTGCCACCAGCAGAGATCATGGGGGGCCATACGAGCAGTACTTC. As protein: CATSRDHGGPYEQYF.

This clone is a singleton in its sample. V is TRBV7-9 and J is TRBJ2-6; D assignment may be TRBD1 or TRBD2 (5 bases each). The CDR3 is made up of 19 amino acids. The germline V and J ends were trimmed by 6 bases and 1 base, with 22 bases remaining between them. Germline CDR1 reads SEHNR; CDR2 reads FQNEAQ (reference sequence). CDR3 region: CASRPGASSRGSGANVLTF. The DNA of the CDR3 is TGTGCCAGCAGGCCTGGGGCTAGCTCTCGAGGTTCTGGGGCCAACGTCCTGACTTTC.

The rearrangement joins TRBV12-2 to TRBJ1-5; the table assigns TRBD1, which was not confirmed against the DNA. TRBV12-2 is a documented pseudogene. The CDR3 runs 19 residues. The CDR3 region is CASRPRGYRGVEHNQPQHF. CDR3 in DNA: TGTGCAAGTCGCCCCAGGGGCTACAGGGGGGTGGAACACAATCAGCCCCAGCATTTT.

This chain joins TRBV7-2 and TRBJ2-7, with 9 bases aligning to TRBD2. V was clipped by 5 bases and J by 6 bases; unmatched bases: 14. Germline-derived CDR1 and CDR2 are SGHTA and FQGNSA. CDR3 length equals 16 residues. The CDR3 coding sequence is TGTGCCAGCAGCCCCCGAGCCGGACTAGCGAGGAGCGAGCAGTACTTC. Protein product: CASSPRAGLARSEQYF. Full variable domain (outside the CDR3, taken from reference TRBV7-2 and TRBJ2-7): GAGVSQSPSNKVTEKGKDVELRCDPISGHTALYWYRQSLGQGLEFLIYFQGNSAPDKSGLPSDRFSAERTGGSVSTLTIQRTQQEDSAVYLCASSPRAGLARSEQYFGPGTRLTVT.

The chain uses TRBV7-3 and TRBJ2-5; TRBD2 aligns across 11 bases. Germline CDR1 SGHTA, CDR2 FQGTGA. The CDR3 runs to 16 residues. J gave up 4 bases and V 1 base, and 5 bases lay outside the gene matches. DNA for the CDR3: TGTGCCAGCAGCTTAAGTAGCGGGAGGGCTGCAGAGACCCAGTACTTC. It translates to CASSLSSGRAAETQYF.

The chain couples TRBV19 to TRBJ2-5; 8 positions agree with TRBD2. Germline V CDR1 and CDR2: LNHDA, SQIVND (reference sequence). V shed 5 bases, J shed 5 bases, and the junction held 4 bases outside the gene matches. CDR3 length: 13 residues. Written as DNA, the CDR3 is TGTGCCAGTAGTGTGACTAGCGAGGAGACCCAGTACTTC. Amino acid sequence: CASSVTSEETQYF. The entire variable domain, with the rest obtained from reference TRBV19 and TRBJ2-5, is as follows: DGGITQSPKYLFRKEGQNVTLSCEQNLNHDAMYWYRQDPGQGLRLIYYSQIVNDFQKGDIAEGYSVSREKKESFPLTVTSAQKNPTAFYLCASSVTSEETQYFGPGTRLLVL.

In regard to this clone: This same CDR3 is encoded by further DNA sequences in the sample. This chain links TRBV28 with TRBJ1-1; no clear D. There are 14 residues in the CDR3. V lost 7 bases, J lost 2 bases, and 14 bases lay in between. Per germline, CDR1 MDHEN and CDR2 SYDVKM. The CDR3 spells CASNLYAKNTEAFF. CDR3 bases: TGTGCCAGCAACTTATACGCGAAAAACACTGAAGCTTTCTTT.

The chain employs TRBV29-1 and TRBJ2-4; tentative D call: TRBD2 (7 bases). V lost 0 bases to trimming and J lost 14 bases, with 26 bases between them. The CDR3 sequence is 16 residues long. Germline V gene lookup returns CDR1 SQVTM and CDR2 ANQGSEA. The CDR3 DNA reads TGCAGCGTTGAAGAAATGCGGGGGCAGGGTCTTCAAATCGAGTACTTC. Translation gives CSVEEMRGQGLQIEYF.

This chain uses TRBV2 with TRBJ1-1; D possibly corresponds to TRBD1 (5 bases). With 6 bases removed from V and 4 bases from J, the gap between germline ends came to 9 bases. The CDR3 runs 12 residues. Germline values: CDR1 SNHLY, CDR2 FYNNEI. The CDR3: CASSDDSTEAFF. The CDR3 DNA is TGTGCCAGCAGCGACGACAGCACTGAAGCTTTCTTT.

The chain uses TRBV7-9 and TRBJ1-2; 8 nucleotides match TRBD1. CDR3 length: 13 residues. With 4 bases clipped from V and 6 bases from J, the junction kept 4 bases outside the gene matches. Germline-derived CDR1 and CDR2 are SEHNR and FQNEAQ (reference sequence). DNA for the CDR3: TGTGCCAGCAGCTCCCAGGGGGCTGATGGCTACACCTTC. Translated, it gives CASSSQGADGYTF. Filled out from reference TRBV7-9 and TRBJ1-2, the complete variable domain reads DTGVSQNPRHKITKRGQNVTFRCDPISEHNRLYWYRQTLGQGPEFLTYFQNEAQLEKSRLLSDRFSAERPKGSFSTLEIQRTEQGDSAMYLCASSSQGADGYTFGSGTRLTVV.

The J gene is TRBJ2-7, the V gene TRBV10-3, with D hard to call. Looked up from germline, CDR1 is ENHRY and CDR2 is SYGVKD. This CDR3 has 11 residues. The germline V and J ends were trimmed by 0 bases and 6 bases, with 3 bases remaining between them. The CDR3, as DNA: TGTGCCATCAGTGAGTCGCGCGAGCAGTACTTC. Its protein product is CAISESREQYF.

The chain is built from TRBV7-3 and TRBJ1-6; D remains unclear. The germline gives CDR1 SGHTA, CDR2 FQGTGA. CDR3 length: 13 amino acids. V was trimmed by 4 bases and J by 10 bases, leaving 11 bases between them. CDR3: CASSSASDSPLHF. DNA for the CDR3: TGTGCCAGCAGCTCCGCTTCCGACTCACCCCTCCACTTT.

This clone was counted a single time. The chain is built from TRBV19 and TRBJ2-5; D remains unclear. Germline values: CDR1 LNHDA, CDR2 SQIVND (reference sequence). The CDR3 is 14 residues long. V was shortened by 0 bases and J by 4 bases, with 9 bases between the two germline ends. The CDR3 nucleotides are TGTGCCAGTAGTATAGAAGGTAGATCAGAGACCCAGTACTTC. It translates to CASSIEGRSETQYF.

This clone has just a few counts. The chain carries TRBV10-2 and TRBJ2-2; D remains ambiguous. This CDR3 is 14 amino acids long. CDR1 is WSHSY, CDR2 SAAADI, per germline. Deletions cut 6 bases from V and 4 bases from J, with 12 bases between. The CDR3 DNA sequence: TGCGCCAGCAGCGACTGGCAAAGCACCGGGGAGCTGTTTTTT. Its translation is CASSDWQSTGELFF.

The chain employs TRBV5-1 and TRBJ1-4; possibly TRBD1 for D (6 bases). Per the germline V gene, CDR1 is SGHRS and CDR2 is YFSETQ. Trimming pared 1 base from V and 3 bases from J, leaving 10 bases between. CDR3 size: 15 residues. DNA for the CDR3: TGCGCCAGCAGCTTGTTGCCAGGGGCTAATGAAAAACTGTTTTTT. This sequence encodes CASSLLPGANEKLFF.

Points on this clone: One base away lies a much larger clone, so this may be a sequencing read error. This specimen includes other DNA sequences encoding the same CDR3. The chain is built from TRBV19 and TRBJ2-1, with 9 positions matching TRBD2. Germline V gene lookup returns CDR1 LNHDA and CDR2 SQIVND (reference sequence). J gave up 6 bases and V 4 bases, and 4 bases lay outside the gene matches. The CDR3 runs to 14 residues. CDR3 bases: TGTGCCAGTAGTAACCCGGGACTAGCCAATGAGCAGTTCTTC. Amino acids: CASSNPGLANEQFF.

The chain recombines TRBV4-1 with TRBJ2-7; D is ambiguous. Germline V gene sequence: CDR1 MGHRA, CDR2 YSYEKL. The CDR3 extends over 16 amino acids. The V gene lost 4 bases and the J gene lost 0 bases, with 16 bases spanning the gap. CDR3 DNA sequence: TGCGCCAGCAGCCTACTACCTCGACGGAGCTCCTACGAGCAGTACTTC. Translated, it gives CASSLLPRRSSYEQYF.

This chain links TRBV30 with TRBJ1-2; D gene ambiguous. CDR1 is GTSNPN, CDR2 SVGIG, per germline (reference sequence). The CDR3 totals 10 residues. Trimming removed 4 bases at V and 3 bases at J, with 3 bases between. CDR3 DNA: TGTGCCTGGAACGACTATGGCTACACCTTC. Its translation is CAWNDYGYTF.

This chain joins TRBV29-1 and TRBJ2-2; D is undetermined. Looked up from germline, CDR1 is SQVTM and CDR2 is ANQGSEA. V dropped 5 bases and J dropped 4 bases, with 8 bases sitting between them. The CDR3 extends over 12 amino acids. The CDR3 sequence is CSVPAPTGELFF. In DNA, the CDR3 is TGCAGCGTTCCAGCACCCACCGGGGAGCTGTTTTTT.

The CDR3 spells CASSFGAGGPGNEQFF. The CDR3 DNA reads as TGTGCCAGCAGTTTCGGAGCGGGAGGGCCAGGAAATGAGCAGTTCTTC. V usage is TRBV28 and J usage is TRBJ2-1, with 10 bases fitting TRBD2. J gave up 7 bases and V 3 bases, and 9 bases lay outside the gene matches. Per the germline V gene, CDR1 is MDHEN and CDR2 is SYDVKM. This CDR3 is built from 16 residues.